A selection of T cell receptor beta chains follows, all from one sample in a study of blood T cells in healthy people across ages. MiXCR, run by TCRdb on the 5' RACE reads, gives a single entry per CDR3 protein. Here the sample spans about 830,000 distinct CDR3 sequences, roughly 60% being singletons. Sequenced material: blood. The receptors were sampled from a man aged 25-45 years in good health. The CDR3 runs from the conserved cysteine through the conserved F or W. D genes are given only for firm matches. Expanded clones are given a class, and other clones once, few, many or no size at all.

TGCGCCAGCAGCCTCCTTGACAGGAACACTGAAGCTTTCTTT	CASSLLDRNTEAFF	14	.	.	TRBJ1-1	TRBV5-1
TGTGCCAGCAGCCCGATGCCTAGCGGGCGAAACATTCAGTACTTC	CASSPMPSGRNIQYF	15	TRBD2	few	TRBJ2-4	TRBV7-2
TGTGCCAGCAGCCTTGTAAAAACGAGCGGGTCTGACTTGTACTTC	CASSLVKTSGSDLYF	15	.	once	TRBJ2-5	TRBV7-2
TGCAGTGCTTATGACATTGCCTCCTACGAGCAGTACTTC	CSAYDIASYEQYF	13	.	.	TRBJ2-7	TRBV20-1
TGTGCCAGCAGCGTAAATGACTACAAAGAGACCCAGTACTTC	CASSVNDYKETQYF	14	.	few	TRBJ2-5	TRBV9
TGCAGTACAGGACAGGGGGCCTTACAGCCCCAGCATTTT	CSTGQGALQPQHF	13	TRBD1	few	TRBJ1-5	TRBV20-1
TGTGCCAGCAGCCGTACATGGGAAATCTACGAGCAGTACTTC	CASSRTWEIYEQYF	14	.	once	TRBJ2-7	TRBV3-1
TGTGCCAGCAGCCCTCAGGGAGCGGGAGTCTACAATGAGCAGTTCTTC	CASSPQGAGVYNEQFF	16	TRBD2	few	TRBJ2-1	TRBV7-2
TGTGCCAGCGGGACGGGGAGGGATACGCAGTATTTT	CASGTGRDTQYF	12	.	.	TRBJ2-3	TRBV6-6
TGTGCCAGCAGTTACGCCCTGAATTACGAGCAGTACTTC	CASSYALNYEQYF	13	.	.	TRBJ2-7	TRBV6-5
TGCGCCAGCAGCCAAGGAGACTCAATAGGCACAGATACGCAGTATTTT	CASSQGDSIGTDTQYF	16	.	.	TRBJ2-3	TRBV4-3
TGCAGCGTTGACATAGGACAGTCTTCTGGCTCCACCTTC	CSVDIGQSSGSTF	13	.	once	TRBJ1-2	TRBV29-1
TGTGCCAGCAGTTTAGCCAGGGCGAACATTCAGTACTTC	CASSLARANIQYF	13	.	.	TRBJ2-4	TRBV27
TGTGCCACCAGCAGAGAACCTACAACAGATACGCAGTATTTT	CATSREPTTDTQYF	14	.	.	TRBJ2-3	TRBV15
TGCAGTGCTAGAATGGCGGTACAAGAGACCCAGTACTTC	CSARMAVQETQYF	13	.	.	TRBJ2-5	TRBV20-1
TGTGCCAGCTCCTTAGGAAGCAACGAGCAGTACTTC	CASSLGSNEQYF	12	.	few	TRBJ2-7	TRBV13
TGTGCCAGCAGTTACGAGTGGGAGACCCAGTTCTTC	CASSYEWETQFF	12	.	.	TRBJ2-1	TRBV6-6
TGTGCCAGCAGCCAAGACTTGGGGGGGGATACCTACGAGCAGTACTTC	CASSQDLGGDTYEQYF	16	TRBD2	few	TRBJ2-7	TRBV3-1
TGTGCCAGCGCGACCATGGGACCCCTAGCTGAAATTACCTACGAGCAGTACTTC	CASATMGPLAEITYEQYF	18	.	.	TRBJ2-7	TRBV7-2
TGTGCCAGCAGCAGCCCGCTCGAGCCCGATACGCAGTATTTT	CASSSPLEPDTQYF	14	.	.	TRBJ2-3	TRBV7-3
TGTGCTAGCAGCTTGGGAAGGGGTGGGACCCAAGAGACCCAGTACTTC	CASSLGRGGTQETQYF	16	.	.	TRBJ2-5	TRBV7-7
TGTGCCAGCAGCCGAACTAGCGGGGGGCCTTCAGTCTACAATGAGCAGTTCTTC	CASSRTSGGPSVYNEQFF	18	TRBD2	.	TRBJ2-1	TRBV6-1
TGTGCCAGCAGCGTAGGGGTCAGGGTCTATGAGCAGTTCTTC	CASSVGVRVYEQFF	14	.	few	TRBJ2-1	TRBV9
TGCAGTGCTAGCGGTTTTGACGAGCAGTACTTC	CSASGFDEQYF	11	.	.	TRBJ2-7	TRBV20-1
TGTGCCAGCGACCCCGAAGGGGGCAATAATTCACCCCTCCACTTT	CASDPEGGNNSPLHF	15	TRBD1	few	TRBJ1-6	TRBV25-1
TGTGCCAGCAGCCAACTTTCCGGCCGGTCCTACGAGCAGTACTTC	CASSQLSGRSYEQYF	15	.	.	TRBJ2-7	TRBV4-2
TGTGCCAGCAGCCAATCGGTTAGGCTAGCCAAAAACATTCAGTACTTC	CASSQSVRLAKNIQYF	16	.	.	TRBJ2-4	TRBV7-4
TGCGCCAGCAGCCAAGAGTTAACTAGCTTGGGGACCCAGTACTTC	CASSQELTSLGTQYF	15	.	few	TRBJ2-5	TRBV4-3
TGTGCCAGCAGCCCCGGGACAGGGGTGAATGAGCAGTTCTTC	CASSPGTGVNEQFF	14	TRBD1	few	TRBJ2-1	TRBV5-8
TGTGCCAGCAGTGAAGGTCTAGGTCCCTACAATGAGCAGTTCTTC	CASSEGLGPYNEQFF	15	.	.	TRBJ2-1	TRBV2
TGCAGCGGGGGGGGCGCGGGGCAGCCCCAGCATTTT	CSGGGAGQPQHF	12	.	few	TRBJ1-5	TRBV29-1
TGTGCCAGCAGTGTGGAAGGGGCTGGGTACGAGCAGTACTTC	CASSVEGAGYEQYF	14	.	.	TRBJ2-7	TRBV27
TGCAGTGCCCGGGGACAGGGGGTATGGACTGAAGCTTTCTTT	CSARGQGVWTEAFF	14	TRBD1	.	TRBJ1-1	TRBV29-1
TGTGCCAGCAGTTCCCCTCGGGGACTGGTTAATCAGCCCCAGCATTTT	CASSSPRGLVNQPQHF	16	.	.	TRBJ1-5	TRBV6-2/TRBV6-3
TGTGCCAGCAGCTCAAGGGGACCGGGACAGGGGACAGATACGCAGTATTTT	CASSSRGPGQGTDTQYF	17	TRBD1	once	TRBJ2-3	TRBV7-2
TGTGCCAGCAATAACGCGGGGGGCTACGAGCAGTACTTC	CASNNAGGYEQYF	13	TRBD2	.	TRBJ2-7	TRBV6-2/TRBV6-3
TGTGCCACCAGTCCTCCGAATAGCAATCAGCCCCAGCATTTT	CATSPPNSNQPQHF	14	.	few	TRBJ1-5	TRBV24-1
TGTGCCAGCAGCCACGGACGAGAAGGTTCACCCCTCCACTTT	CASSHGREGSPLHF	14	.	.	TRBJ1-6	TRBV3-1
TGTGCCAGTAGTATGCCGCCCCTCGGGACAGCATATGGCTACACCTTC	CASSMPPLGTAYGYTF	16	TRBD1	.	TRBJ1-2	TRBV19
TGTGCCATCAGTAGCAAGGGCAATGAGCAGTTCTTC	CAISSKGNEQFF	12	.	.	TRBJ2-1	TRBV10-3
TGTGCCAGCAGCACACACGTGGGGGTTGAGGGTGGTGAGCAGTTCTTC	CASSTHVGVEGGEQFF	16	.	.	TRBJ2-1	TRBV7-2
TGCGCCAGCAGTTACTCGACGTCCGGGGCCCAGAAATACGAGCAGTACTTC	CASSYSTSGAQKYEQYF	17	.	.	TRBJ2-7	TRBV6-5
TGTGCCAGCAGCCGACAACAGGGGGATCAGCCCCAGCATTTT	CASSRQQGDQPQHF	14	TRBD1	once	TRBJ1-5	TRBV3-1
TGTGCCAGCAGCTTAGATTTTAGCGGGAGTTTGTTCTTC	CASSLDFSGSLFF	13	TRBD2	.	TRBJ2-1	TRBV7-2
TGTGCCAGCAGCCTATCGGGCGGCTACGAGCAGTACTTC	CASSLSGGYEQYF	13	.	many	TRBJ2-7	TRBV27
TGTGCCAGCAGCCGGGCGGAGGGGGCCTACGAGCAGTACTTC	CASSRAEGAYEQYF	14	.	.	TRBJ2-7	TRBV6-5